The rows below give T cell receptor beta chains drawn from one sample of a study of identical twins' blood T cells. TCRdb independently ran MiXCR on the 5' RACE reads; one entry per CDR3 protein. Among hundreds of thousands of distinct CDR3 sequences listed, approximately 30% were seen once. Sequencing input: PBMCs. All receptors come from a woman aged 18 to 50 in good health. Both conserved end residues are part of each CDR3. Each record gives: clone size, D gene, V gene, J gene, CDR3 DNA, CDR3 protein. D genes are given only for firm matches. Only part of the rows carry a size: once, few, many, or a class if the clone is expanded.

clone_size: NA
d_call: TRBD1
v_call: TRBV9
j_call: TRBJ2-5
cdr3_nt: TGTGCCAGCAGCGAGAGGACAGGGTACTCCCGTCAAGAGACCCGGTACTTC
cdr3_aa: CASSERTGYSRQETRYF

clone_size: few
d_call: TRBD1
v_call: TRBV20-1
j_call: TRBJ1-6
cdr3_nt: TGCAGTGCTAGTAGGGGGCAGGGGGATTCACCCCTCCACTTT
cdr3_aa: CSASRGQGDSPLHF

clone_size: few
d_call: NA
v_call: TRBV7-9
j_call: TRBJ2-2
cdr3_nt: TGTGCCAGCAAGGGACCGAACACCGGGGAGCTGTTTTTT
cdr3_aa: CASKGPNTGELFF

clone_size: few
d_call: NA
v_call: TRBV4-3
j_call: TRBJ2-2
cdr3_nt: TGCGCCAGCAGCCAAGAAATTCTCTCCACCGGGGAGCTGTTTTTT
cdr3_aa: CASSQEILSTGELFF

clone_size: few
d_call: TRBD2
v_call: TRBV29-1
j_call: TRBJ2-1
cdr3_nt: TGCAGCGCCCTTAGCGGGAGGGAGTGGGAGCAGTTCTTC
cdr3_aa: CSALSGREWEQFF

clone_size: NA
d_call: TRBD1
v_call: TRBV5-1
j_call: TRBJ1-2
cdr3_nt: TGCGCCAGCAGCCCATGGACAGGCTATGGCTACACCTTC
cdr3_aa: CASSPWTGYGYTF

clone_size: NA
d_call: NA
v_call: TRBV13
j_call: TRBJ1-3
cdr3_nt: TGTGCCAGCAGCAACCGGGGCAGGGACGAAAACACCATATATTTT
cdr3_aa: CASSNRGRDENTIYF

clone_size: few
d_call: NA
v_call: TRBV14
j_call: TRBJ1-2
cdr3_nt: TGTGCCAGCAGCCAAGATCTATACCGGGGGTCCTATGGCTACACCTTC
cdr3_aa: CASSQDLYRGSYGYTF

clone_size: NA
d_call: NA
v_call: TRBV29-1
j_call: TRBJ2-6
cdr3_nt: TGCAGCGTTGGGGTGGGAGTCTCTGGGGCCAACGTCCTGACTTTC
cdr3_aa: CSVGVGVSGANVLTF

clone_size: NA
d_call: TRBD2
v_call: TRBV12-5
j_call: TRBJ2-1
cdr3_nt: TGTGCTAGTGGTTTGAGCGGGAGGTACAATGAGCGGTTCTTC
cdr3_aa: CASGLSGRYNERFF

clone_size: few
d_call: NA
v_call: TRBV7-2
j_call: TRBJ2-7
cdr3_nt: TGTGCCAGCAGCTTAGTAAACAGTCCCGAGCAGTACTTC
cdr3_aa: CASSLVNSPEQYF

clone_size: few
d_call: NA
v_call: TRBV19
j_call: TRBJ1-1
cdr3_nt: TGTGCCAGTAAGTCATCCCTTTGGAGGACTGAAGCTTTCTTT
cdr3_aa: CASKSSLWRTEAFF

clone_size: NA
d_call: TRBD1
v_call: TRBV19
j_call: TRBJ1-2
cdr3_nt: TGTGCCAGTAGTACATCGGGACAGTTAAACTATGGCTACACCTTC
cdr3_aa: CASSTSGQLNYGYTF

clone_size: NA
d_call: NA
v_call: TRBV7-9
j_call: TRBJ2-1
cdr3_nt: TGTGCCAGCAGCTTTGGGACTTCGGTAATCTTC
cdr3_aa: CASSFGTSVIF

clone_size: few
d_call: NA
v_call: TRBV4-3
j_call: TRBJ2-3
cdr3_nt: TGCGCCAGCAGCCCCTGGGACGGGAGCACAGATACGCAGTATTTT
cdr3_aa: CASSPWDGSTDTQYF

clone_size: few
d_call: TRBD1
v_call: TRBV3-1
j_call: TRBJ2-2
cdr3_nt: TGTGCCAGTACTTGGACAGGGGTCACCGGGGAGCTGTTTTTT
cdr3_aa: CASTWTGVTGELFF

clone_size: many
d_call: NA
v_call: TRBV2
j_call: TRBJ1-5
cdr3_nt: TGTGCCAGCAGTGAGGTGCAGGGCAATCAGCCCCAGCATTTT
cdr3_aa: CASSEVQGNQPQHF

clone_size: NA
d_call: TRBD1
v_call: TRBV7-9
j_call: TRBJ1-1
cdr3_nt: TGTGCCAGCAGGGACAGGGCGACTGAAGCTTTCTTT
cdr3_aa: CASRDRATEAFF

clone_size: few
d_call: TRBD1
v_call: TRBV12-3/TRBV12-4
j_call: TRBJ2-6
cdr3_nt: TGTGCCAGCAGTTCCCGGACAGGGTCCAACTCTGGGGCCAACGTCCTGACTTTC
cdr3_aa: CASSSRTGSNSGANVLTF

clone_size: NA
d_call: TRBD1
v_call: TRBV12-3/TRBV12-4
j_call: TRBJ2-2
cdr3_nt: TGTGCCAGCAGTTTCGGGACAGGCTATACCGGGGAGCTGTTTTTT
cdr3_aa: CASSFGTGYTGELFF

clone_size: NA
d_call: NA
v_call: TRBV19
j_call: TRBJ1-3
cdr3_nt: TGTGCCAGTAGAGGACAGTTTTCCTCTGGAAACACCATATATTTT
cdr3_aa: CASRGQFSSGNTIYF

clone_size: NA
d_call: NA
v_call: TRBV6-2/TRBV6-3
j_call: TRBJ1-4
cdr3_nt: TGTGCCGGCAACCTTGCAACTAATGAAAAACTGTTTTTT
cdr3_aa: CAGNLATNEKLFF

clone_size: many
d_call: TRBD2
v_call: TRBV20-1
j_call: TRBJ2-3
cdr3_nt: TGCAGTGCTGTAATGGGCGGGAGGGCCCCAGATACGCAGTATTTT
cdr3_aa: CSAVMGGRAPDTQYF

clone_size: NA
d_call: NA
v_call: TRBV13
j_call: TRBJ2-3
cdr3_nt: TGTGCCAGCAGCTCTTACTACGATACGCAGTATTTT
cdr3_aa: CASSSYYDTQYF

clone_size: NA
d_call: TRBD1
v_call: TRBV6-2/TRBV6-3
j_call: TRBJ1-2
cdr3_nt: TGTGCCAGCAATACCAGACAGGGACGAGGGAACTATGGCTACACCTTC
cdr3_aa: CASNTRQGRGNYGYTF

clone_size: NA
d_call: NA
v_call: TRBV12-3/TRBV12-4
j_call: TRBJ2-2
cdr3_nt: TGTGCCAGCAACTCAGGGAACACCGGGGAGTTGTTTTTT
cdr3_aa: CASNSGNTGELFF

clone_size: few
d_call: TRBD2
v_call: TRBV4-3
j_call: TRBJ2-2
cdr3_nt: TGCGCCAGCAGCCAAGATCAGGCTAGCGGGACCGGGGAGCTGTTTTTT
cdr3_aa: CASSQDQASGTGELFF

clone_size: NA
d_call: NA
v_call: TRBV20-1
j_call: TRBJ2-6
cdr3_nt: TGCAGTGCTAGAACCGGGGGCTCTGGGGCCAACGTCCTGACTTTC
cdr3_aa: CSARTGGSGANVLTF

clone_size: NA
d_call: TRBD1
v_call: TRBV20-1
j_call: TRBJ2-7
cdr3_nt: TGCAGTGCTAGAGATCCGAGGGGGCGCGACGAGCAGTACTTC
cdr3_aa: CSARDPRGRDEQYF

clone_size: NA
d_call: NA
v_call: TRBV5-1
j_call: TRBJ1-1
cdr3_nt: TGCGCCAGCAGCTCCCAAGGGACGGGGAACACTGAAGCTTTCTTT
cdr3_aa: CASSSQGTGNTEAFF

clone_size: many
d_call: NA
v_call: TRBV6-5
j_call: TRBJ2-4
cdr3_nt: TGTGCCAGCAGTAAGCTACTAGCCAAAAACATTCAGTACTTC
cdr3_aa: CASSKLLAKNIQYF

clone_size: NA
d_call: NA
v_call: TRBV11-2
j_call: TRBJ2-3
cdr3_nt: TGTGCCAGCGGCCTTACCGGGGACACGCAGTATTTT
cdr3_aa: CASGLTGDTQYF

clone_size: NA
d_call: TRBD2
v_call: TRBV7-9
j_call: TRBJ2-2
cdr3_nt: TGTGCCAGCAGCTTTACGCGGGAGGGCCCCACCGGGGAGCTGTTTTTT
cdr3_aa: CASSFTREGPTGELFF

clone_size: NA
d_call: TRBD1
v_call: TRBV27
j_call: TRBJ1-2
cdr3_nt: TGTGCCAGCAGTTTACAGGGGGTCGGGGGCTACACCTTC
cdr3_aa: CASSLQGVGGYTF

clone_size: many
d_call: NA
v_call: TRBV29-1
j_call: TRBJ2-3
cdr3_nt: TGCAGCGTTGAATCCTGGCTTGACACAGATACGCAGTATTTT
cdr3_aa: CSVESWLDTDTQYF

clone_size: once
d_call: TRBD1
v_call: TRBV7-9
j_call: TRBJ2-7
cdr3_nt: TGTGCCAGCAGCTTAGTGTGGGGGACAGTGACCTACGAGCAGTACTTC
cdr3_aa: CASSLVWGTVTYEQYF

clone_size: few
d_call: NA
v_call: TRBV5-1
j_call: TRBJ2-3
cdr3_nt: TGCGCCAGCAGGGATACTGGTACGCAGTATTTT
cdr3_aa: CASRDTGTQYF

clone_size: few
d_call: TRBD1
v_call: TRBV2
j_call: TRBJ1-5
cdr3_nt: TGTGCCAGCAGAATTACGGGACAGAGCAATCAGCCCCAGCATTTT
cdr3_aa: CASRITGQSNQPQHF

clone_size: few
d_call: NA
v_call: TRBV20-1
j_call: TRBJ2-1
cdr3_nt: TGCAGTGCTAGAGACCCGGATTCCTACAATGAGCAGTTCTTC
cdr3_aa: CSARDPDSYNEQFF

clone_size: NA
d_call: NA
v_call: TRBV4-3
j_call: TRBJ2-1
cdr3_nt: TGCGTCAGCAGCCAAGATCGGCCCGGACCCTACAATGAGCAGTTCTTC
cdr3_aa: CVSSQDRPGPYNEQFF

clone_size: NA
d_call: TRBD1
v_call: TRBV14
j_call: TRBJ2-7
cdr3_nt: TGTGCCAGCAGCCAGGAAACAGGGGCTAACTACGAGCAGTGCTTC
cdr3_aa: CASSQETGANYEQCF

clone_size: NA
d_call: NA
v_call: TRBV6-1
j_call: TRBJ2-3
cdr3_nt: TGTGCCAGCAGTGAAGGGGTTAGGGGCACAGATACGCAGTATTTT
cdr3_aa: CASSEGVRGTDTQYF

clone_size: few
d_call: NA
v_call: TRBV29-1
j_call: TRBJ1-3
cdr3_nt: TGCAGCGCAGGCCTGTCCGGAAACACCATATATTTT
cdr3_aa: CSAGLSGNTIYF

clone_size: NA
d_call: NA
v_call: TRBV20-1
j_call: TRBJ2-1
cdr3_nt: TGCAGTGCCTCCCAGGGACTGAACAATGAGCAGTTCTTC
cdr3_aa: CSASQGLNNEQFF

clone_size: many
d_call: NA
v_call: TRBV29-1
j_call: TRBJ1-2
cdr3_nt: TGCAGCGTTGAAGATAACTACACCTTC
cdr3_aa: CSVEDNYTF

clone_size: few
d_call: NA
v_call: TRBV20-1
j_call: TRBJ2-7
cdr3_nt: TGCAGTGAGGTTGCGTGGCCCTACGAGCAGTACTTC
cdr3_aa: CSEVAWPYEQYF

clone_size: many
d_call: TRBD2
v_call: TRBV27
j_call: TRBJ2-2
cdr3_nt: TGTGCCAGCAGTCACGATAGCGGGGGGGCCCCCGGGGAGCTGTTTTTT
cdr3_aa: CASSHDSGGAPGELFF

clone_size: NA
d_call: TRBD1
v_call: TRBV29-1
j_call: TRBJ1-4
cdr3_nt: TGCAGCGTTGAAGATCAGGGACAGGATAATGAAAAACTGTTTTTT
cdr3_aa: CSVEDQGQDNEKLFF

clone_size: few
d_call: NA
v_call: TRBV28
j_call: TRBJ2-7
cdr3_nt: TGTGCCAGCAGTTCCATTGGATACTACGAGCAGTACTTC
cdr3_aa: CASSSIGYYEQYF

clone_size: few
d_call: NA
v_call: TRBV2
j_call: TRBJ2-1
cdr3_nt: TGTGCCAGCAGTGACTTACGGCACCTCTCCTACAATGAGCAGTTCTTC
cdr3_aa: CASSDLRHLSYNEQFF

clone_size: many
d_call: NA
v_call: TRBV6-6
j_call: TRBJ1-1
cdr3_nt: TGTGCCAGCAGTCCAGGGGAAACTGAAGCTTTCTTT
cdr3_aa: CASSPGETEAFF

clone_size: NA
d_call: NA
v_call: TRBV20-1
j_call: TRBJ1-2
cdr3_nt: TGCAGTGCTAGAGAGGGGTCGGGCCGTTATGGCTACACCTTC
cdr3_aa: CSAREGSGRYGYTF

clone_size: few
d_call: NA
v_call: TRBV11-2
j_call: TRBJ1-2
cdr3_nt: TGTGCCAGCAGCTTAAGGGCGGGTGGCTACACCTTC
cdr3_aa: CASSLRAGGYTF

clone_size: few
d_call: NA
v_call: TRBV27
j_call: TRBJ1-5
cdr3_nt: TGTGCCAGCAGTTTATTGGCGGTAGGAGGGAATCAGCCCCAGCATTTT
cdr3_aa: CASSLLAVGGNQPQHF

clone_size: NA
d_call: TRBD1
v_call: TRBV10-2
j_call: TRBJ2-2
cdr3_nt: TGCGCCAGCTCCGGGACAGGGTTGGCCGGGGAGCTGTTTTTT
cdr3_aa: CASSGTGLAGELFF

clone_size: NA
d_call: NA
v_call: TRBV29-1
j_call: TRBJ1-2
cdr3_nt: TGCACCACCGGGGAGGTGGGGGGCTACACCTTC
cdr3_aa: CTTGEVGGYTF

clone_size: NA
d_call: TRBD1
v_call: TRBV20-1
j_call: TRBJ1-2
cdr3_nt: TGCAGTGCTAGAGGCAGGGGGCAGAACTATGGCTACACCTTC
cdr3_aa: CSARGRGQNYGYTF

clone_size: NA
d_call: NA
v_call: TRBV19
j_call: TRBJ1-5
cdr3_nt: TGTGCCAGTAGTATTGCCTCTTCTAATCAGCCCCAGCATTTT
cdr3_aa: CASSIASSNQPQHF